This TCR beta chain was obtained from a study of shared clonotypes between healthy human individuals. CD45RO-negative CD8 cells positively selected for CCR7 made up the naive population, which excluded terminally differentiated effector memory CD45RA+ cells. The CDR3 length is 14 residues. V dropped 2 bases and J dropped 4 bases, with 12 bases sitting between them. Germline CDR1 reads GTSNPN; CDR2 reads SVGIG (reference sequence). Sequencing was performed with immunoSEQ multiplex PCR; in TCRdb, only in-frame clones are kept and a portion is missing. The table shows over 2 million clones, with approximately 94% occurring only once. This clone has only a few counts.

The genes are TRBV30 and TRBJ1-5, with D unclear. Input material: naive CD8+ T cells sorted from blood. This TCR derives from a man aged 18-30 years in good health. The DNA of the CDR3 is TGTGCCTGGAGTTGGGAGAACGGGAATCAGCCCCAGCATTTT. This sequence encodes CAWSWENGNQPQHF.